This T cell receptor beta chain was found in a study of blood T cell repertoires in COVID-19. Study overall: COVID-19 samples from acute and convalescent phases originated in the United States, Italy and Spain. The analysed material was cDNA or gDNA that came from T cells, B-cell-depleted T cells, or PBMCs.

The sample holds one count of this clone. The repertoire was sequenced with immunoSEQ multiplex PCR; TCRdb's copy has only in-frame clones and lacks some. Of approximately 290,000 clones listed, 90% are singletons. V was trimmed by 6 bases and J by 6 bases, leaving 17 bases between them. The CDR3 has 14 amino acids. From germline, CDR1 is SNHLY and CDR2 FYNNEI. This receptor was taken from a woman aged 18-29 years with acute COVID-19. The rearrangement uses TRBV2 and TRBJ1-2, with D maybe TRBD1 (5 bases). Sequencing used PBMCs or T cells enriched from blood (not recorded which). CDR3: CASRQQDIRHGYTF. The CDR3 nucleotides are TGTGCCAGCAGACAACAGGATATAAGGCATGGCTACACCTTC.